These 2 T cell receptor beta chains share one sample of origin, sequenced in a study of cytomegalovirus exposure and HLA in healthy donors. Primers included in the PCR were 60 Vbeta and 13 Jbeta primers. Clones were read by immunoSEQ multiplex PCR, and TCRdb kept only the in-frame ones, dropping some. The sample has 130,000 or so clones, around 83% seen once; the top ten hold 2.5% to 3%. Material for sequencing was PBMCs. These receptors were obtained from a young woman in good health and CMV-seropositive.

The rearrangement joins TRBV29-1 to TRBJ2-5; 8 nucleotides align to TRBD2. The CDR3 spans 13 residues. V was clipped by 2 bases and J by 3 bases; unmatched bases: 2. CDR1 is SQVTM, CDR2 ANQGSEA, per germline. The CDR3, as DNA: TGCAGCGTTGAAAAACTAGCGGAAGAGACCCAGTACTTC. It is translated as CSVEKLAEETQYF.

This clone was picked up a small number of times. The gene calls are TRBV7-9 and TRBJ1-5; D is ambiguous. The CDR3 runs to 13 residues. Germline V gives CDR1 SEHNR, CDR2 FQNEAQ (reference sequence). Trimming took off 0 bases at V and 5 bases at J, with 5 bases between the two ends. CDR3 coding DNA: TGTGCCAGCAGCTTAGCAGCGGATCAGCCCCAGCATTTT. As protein: CASSLAADQPQHF. Full variable domain (remainder filled in from reference TRBV7-9 and TRBJ1-5): DTGVSQNPRHKITKRGQNVTFRCDPISEHNRLYWYRQTLGQGPEFLTYFQNEAQLEKSRLLSDRFSAERPKGSFSTLEIQRTEQGDSAMYLCASSLAADQPQHFGDGTRLSIL.